A single sample is the source of the 8 T cell receptor beta chains below, sequenced in a study of CD4 T cells in relation to SARS-CoV-2 and coronaviruses. Only in-frame clones appear in the TCRdb table, and some are missing; sequencing was by immunoSEQ multiplex PCR. The repertoire holds around 30,000 clones, with more than 65% as singletons. No antigens are known for them. The specimen sequenced was memory CD4+ T cells from PBMCs, cultured in vitro. The origin of the receptors is an adult with COVID-19.

The CDR3 bases are TGTGCCAGTAGTATGAGGGACGGCTACACCTTC. The encoded protein is CASSMRDGYTF. V is TRBV19 and J is TRBJ1-2; D is perhaps TRBD1 (5 bases). Trimming took off 3 bases at V and 8 bases at J, with 7 bases between the two ends. Germline V gene sequence: CDR1 LNHDA, CDR2 SQIVND (reference sequence). The CDR3 totals 11 residues. The full variable domain, completed using reference TRBV19 and TRBJ1-2, is DGGITQSPKYLFRKEGQNVTLSCEQNLNHDAMYWYRQDPGQGLRLIYYSQIVNDFQKGDIAEGYSVSREKKESFPLTVTSAQKNPTAFYLCASSMRDGYTFGSGTRLTVV.

The table lists this clone with a few counts. This chain connects TRBV4-1 to TRBJ2-3, with 9 positions matching TRBD1. Trimming took 3 bases from V and 4 from J; bases not matched to a gene: 5. The CDR3 runs to 15 residues. Germline-derived CDR1 and CDR2 are MGHRA and YSYEKL. The CDR3 nucleotides are TGCGCCAGCAGCCAGTGGACAGGGGCGTCAGATACGCAGTATTTT. It codes for CASSQWTGASDTQYF.

The chain has TRBV2 and TRBJ2-5; 9 bases are shared with TRBD2. The germline CDR1 and CDR2 sequences are SNHLY and FYNNEI. CDR3 size: 14 residues. V gave up 6 bases and J gave up 4 bases; unmatched junction bases: 6. This CDR3 reads CASSNLLAGETQYF. The DNA of the CDR3 is TGTGCCAGCAGCAACCTACTAGCGGGAGAGACCCAGTACTTC.

The chain employs TRBV27 and TRBJ1-1; D is ambiguous. CDR3 length: 15 residues. Trimming left V 3 bases short and J 4 bases short, with 15 bases between. From germline, CDR1 is MNHEY and CDR2 SMNVEV (reference sequence). The CDR3 bases are TGTGCCAGCAGTTTGGATCAGAATCTTGGCACTGAAGCTTTCTTT. Its protein is CASSLDQNLGTEAFF.

The V gene is TRBV6-5, the J gene TRBJ2-7, with TRBD2 matching over 7 bases. The CDR3 has 15 residues. V was pared by 5 bases and J by 2 bases, with 9 bases of the junction left unmatched. Germline V lookup: CDR1 MNHEY, CDR2 SVGAGI. The CDR3 loop is CASSPYEGGAYEQYF. CDR3 coding DNA: TGTGCCAGCAGTCCTTACGAGGGAGGGGCCTACGAGCAGTACTTC.

The chain combines TRBV28 with TRBJ1-5, with unresolved D. Trimming stripped 1 base from V and 4 bases from J, with 14 bases between. The CDR3 runs to 16 residues. Germline V gene sequence: CDR1 MDHEN, CDR2 SYDVKM. Here the CDR3 reads CASSLSPDWVNQPQHF. CDR3 bases: TGTGCCAGCAGTTTATCACCGGACTGGGTAAATCAGCCCCAGCATTTT.

The V gene is TRBV7-2, the J gene TRBJ2-5; the match to TRBD1 covers 8 bases. The CDR3 covers 15 residues. J was trimmed by 4 bases and V by 6 bases; bases with no gene match: 10. Germline loops: CDR1 SGHTA, CDR2 FQGNSA. The CDR3 nucleotides read TGTGCCAGCAGTTTACAGGGGGTTTTAGGAGAGACCCAGTACTTC. Translating gives CASSLQGVLGETQYF.

The chain has TRBV7-2 and TRBJ2-2; 7 nucleotides agree with TRBD2. CDR1 is SGHTA and CDR2 is FQGNSA in the germline V gene. The CDR3 is 17 residues long. The junction had 12 bases not matched to a gene; V was cut back by 2 bases and J by 6 bases. CDR3 residues: CASSLRPVGGGPGELFF. The DNA of the CDR3 is TGTGCCAGCAGCTTACGACCAGTGGGGGGAGGGCCCGGGGAGCTGTTTTTT.